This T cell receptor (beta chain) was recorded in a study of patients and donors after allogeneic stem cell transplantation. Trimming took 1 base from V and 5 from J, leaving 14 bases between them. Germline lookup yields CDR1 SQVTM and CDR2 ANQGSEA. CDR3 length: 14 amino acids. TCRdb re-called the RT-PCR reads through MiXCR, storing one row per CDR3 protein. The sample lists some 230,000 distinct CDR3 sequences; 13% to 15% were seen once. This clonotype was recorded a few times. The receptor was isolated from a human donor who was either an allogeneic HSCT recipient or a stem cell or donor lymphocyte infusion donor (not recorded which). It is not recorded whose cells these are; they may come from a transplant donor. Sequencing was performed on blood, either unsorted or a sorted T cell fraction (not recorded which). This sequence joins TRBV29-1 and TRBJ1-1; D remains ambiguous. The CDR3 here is CSVEGDLMGTEAFF. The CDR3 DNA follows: TGCAGCGTTGAAGGTGACCTTATGGGGACTGAAGCTTTCTTT.